This T cell receptor (beta chain) was found in a study of blood T cell repertoires in COVID-19 (dated by TCRdb to 2018 to 2020). About the full investigation: Samples covering the acute and convalescent phases of COVID-19 were provided by collaborators in the United States, Italy and Spain. The prospective study material was composed of cDNA or gDNA derived from T cells, B-cell-depleted T cells, or PBMCs. Deeply sampled blood TCRbeta repertoires from subjects exposed to, actively infected with, or recovered from COVID-19 were included in the dataset. A freely available public database, intended as a resource for researchers studying the immune response to SARS-CoV-2, is where the repertoires were released. Samples were obtained from the ongoing ImmuneRACE study (first 160 participants) and from 1,254 subjects provided by 6 global collaborators. A de-identified subject ID, COVID-19 status, age in years and sex were almost always included in the sample metadata. HLA class I and class II types, where available, came from metadata supplied by the sample provider rather than from assay-based typing. Study-wide findings and limitations: How much clinical and demographic metadata was included differed by source and by participant, and the metadata was provided uncurated.

Taken from cysteine to phenylalanine, the CDR3 has 11 residues. Of the read, only the CDR3 DNA is kept; its 33 bases are in frame from base 1. Taken from the germline V gene (reference sequence), the CDR1 and CDR2 loops are DFQATT and SNEGSKA. V has 6 bases trimmed and J has 6 bases trimmed; junction bases matching no gene number 5. One collaborating source in Seattle enrolled patients while the patients were actively infected and followed the patients over time throughout the course of disease. Whole blood was collected in K2EDTA tubes by collaborating institutions according to the institutions' own protocols. For TCRbeta analysis, collaborator samples were shipped as frozen whole blood, as isolated PBMCs, or as DNA extracted from either sample type. TCRbeta CDR3 regions were amplified from genomic DNA by means of the immunoSEQ Assay, a bias-controlled multiplex PCR. As for the original processing: Within the assay, amplification of reference gene primers was used to estimate how many nucleated cells each sample contained. Sequence reads were collapsed and filtered to measure the absolute abundance of every unique TCRbeta CDR3 rearrangement. Productive Simpson clonality was computed per sample as the square root of Simpson's diversity index over productive rearrangements. TCRdb carries this immuneACCESS record with in-frame sequences only. Its versions omit some clonotypes, under half of them owing to an unresolved V gene in the studies checked, with the rest unexplained. V, J and clone size are taken as reported in that table, and D and trimming were inferred from the DNA itself. The sample includes fewer than 200,000 clones, with around four fifths observed a single time. The top ten constitute approximately 8.1% of the sample.

Turning to this clone: Its specific antigen is unknown. No base qualities exist here, and no much larger clone lies one base off it.

This TCR derives from an elderly woman with COVID-19, enrolled during active disease. The sequenced sample consisted of peripheral blood. The chain is made from TRBV20-1 and TRBJ2-7, with 7 bases in between that match TRBD1. DNA sequence: TGCAGTGCCCCGGGACAGATCGAGCAGTACTTC. Its translation reads: CSAPGQIEQYF.